In this sample, the clone carrying this TCR beta chain turned up many times. This record comes from a study of T cells after yellow fever vaccination. The CDR3 contains 13 residues. Trimming pared 6 bases from V and 1 base from J, leaving 9 bases between. Germline V CDR1 and CDR2: MNHEY, SMNVEV (reference sequence). TCRdb ran MiXCR on the 5' RACE reads and lists one entry per CDR3 protein. Altogether 300,000 to 400,000 distinct CDR3 sequences are present, 8.5% to 10% being singletons, with the ten largest covering about a sixth. The specimen comprised PBMCs, sampled on the day of the first yellow fever vaccination. The chain carries TRBV27 and TRBJ2-5; D not certain. The sequence came from a man aged 18 to 35 who received the YFV17D yellow fever vaccine. This chain's CDR3 is CASSGLFQETQYF. CDR3 nucleotides: TGTGCCAGCAGCGGCCTGTTCCAAGAGACCCAGTACTTC.